This T cell receptor (beta chain) was recovered during a study of CD8 T cells in ankylosing spondylitis. Study findings and constraints: Researchers report that disease-linked clones proved CD8+ and relatively rare in peripheral blood. Roughly eight highly homologous variants made up a TCR beta motif that seemed to typify ankylosing spondylitis blood.

Many counts were recorded for this clonotype. The antigen is not known. Trimming shortened V by 4 bases and J by 2 bases, and 14 bases separated the two germline ends. This CDR3 is built from 15 residues. Quantitative molecular-barcoded 5'-RACE generated the TCR beta libraries. TCRdb re-called the 5' RACE reads with MiXCR, one entry per CDR3 protein. The sample consists of about 460,000 distinct CDR3 sequences, approximately 5% of them appearing once. This TCR was recovered from a male donor with ankylosing spondylitis. The sequencing input was blood, either unsorted or a sorted T cell fraction (not recorded which). The V gene is TRBV12-3 or TRBV12-4, the J gene TRBJ1-2; D remains ambiguous. CDR3 region: CASSSDPFGNYGYTF. The DNA for the CDR3 is TGTGCCAGCAGTTCCGACCCATTTGGGAACTATGGCTACACCTTC.